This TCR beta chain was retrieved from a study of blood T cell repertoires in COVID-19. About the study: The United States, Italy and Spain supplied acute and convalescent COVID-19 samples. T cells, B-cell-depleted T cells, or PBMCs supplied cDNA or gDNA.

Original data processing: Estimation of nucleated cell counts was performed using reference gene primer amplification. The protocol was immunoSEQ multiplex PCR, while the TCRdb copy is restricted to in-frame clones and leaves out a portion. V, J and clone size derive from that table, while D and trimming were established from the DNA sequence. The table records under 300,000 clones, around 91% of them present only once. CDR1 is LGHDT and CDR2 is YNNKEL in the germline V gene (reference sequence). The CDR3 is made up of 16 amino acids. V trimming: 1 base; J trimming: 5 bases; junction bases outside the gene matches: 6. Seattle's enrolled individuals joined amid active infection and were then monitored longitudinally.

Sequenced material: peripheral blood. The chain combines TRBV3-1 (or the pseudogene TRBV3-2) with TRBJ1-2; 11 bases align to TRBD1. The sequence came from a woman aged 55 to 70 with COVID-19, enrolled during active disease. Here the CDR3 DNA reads TGTGCCAGCAGCCAAGGGGCCGGACAGGGGGCATATGGCTACACCTTC. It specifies CASSQGAGQGAYGYTF.